Listed below are T cell receptor beta chains from one sample, sequenced in a study of regulatory T cells in long-lasting Graves disease. MiXCR, run by TCRdb on the multiplex PCR reads, gives a single entry per CDR3 protein. The table has 540,000 or so distinct CDR3 sequences, about 14% seen once. Another study also made use of these data, one on T cells in Graves' hyperthyroidism and ophthalmopathy.

This sample comprised peripheral blood mononuclear cells (PBMCs), obtained at new diagnosis, from a patient treated with antithyroid drugs. These receptors came from a man aged 30 to 39 with Graves disease. Both conserved end residues are part of each CDR3. The D gene is left open where the match is weak. Clone size, where shown, is once, few, many, or a class for clones that have expanded.

abundance: few; v_gene: TRBV5-1; j_gene: TRBJ2-3; d_gene: TRBD2; CDR3nt: TGCGCCAGCAGCCCCCGCGGGACTAGAGATGGCACAGATACGCAGTATTTT; CDR3aa: CASSPRGTRDGTDTQYF
abundance: few; v_gene: TRBV5-6; j_gene: TRBJ2-6; d_gene: .; CDR3nt: TGTGCCAGCAGCTTGTACGGGCCAGGGGCCAACGTCCTGACTTTC; CDR3aa: CASSLYGPGANVLTF
abundance: many; v_gene: TRBV2; j_gene: TRBJ2-1; d_gene: TRBD1; CDR3nt: TGTGCCAGCAGCCCTATAGGACAGGGGACCTACAATGAGCAGTTCTTC; CDR3aa: CASSPIGQGTYNEQFF
abundance: .; v_gene: TRBV27; j_gene: TRBJ2-2; d_gene: .; CDR3nt: TGTGCCAGCAGTTTAGGGGCTAGCGTCGGGACCGGGGAGCTGTTTTTT; CDR3aa: CASSLGASVGTGELFF
abundance: many; v_gene: TRBV6-1; j_gene: TRBJ1-5; d_gene: TRBD1; CDR3nt: TGTGCCAGCAGTCGGACAGGGGCCCGGTTAAATCAGCCCCAGCATTTT; CDR3aa: CASSRTGARLNQPQHF
abundance: few; v_gene: TRBV7-6; j_gene: TRBJ2-3; d_gene: TRBD1; CDR3nt: TGTGCCAGCAGCTGGGGCCCGGGACAGGGCCGTGATACGCAGTATTTT; CDR3aa: CASSWGPGQGRDTQYF
abundance: .; v_gene: TRBV10-3; j_gene: TRBJ1-2; d_gene: .; CDR3nt: TGTGCCATCAGTGAGTCAGTCCCTGTCTGGGGGAGCTATGGCTACACCTTC; CDR3aa: CAISESVPVWGSYGYTF
abundance: .; v_gene: TRBV10-3; j_gene: TRBJ2-5; d_gene: TRBD2; CDR3nt: TGTGCCATCAGTGAGTCCCTACTCTCTGTGGCGGGAGAGGAGACCCAGTACTTC; CDR3aa: CAISESLLSVAGEETQYF
abundance: many; v_gene: TRBV20-1; j_gene: TRBJ2-7; d_gene: .; CDR3nt: TGCAGTGCTAGAGTGGCGACCTACGAGCAGTACTTC; CDR3aa: CSARVATYEQYF
abundance: .; v_gene: TRBV4-1; j_gene: TRBJ2-1; d_gene: .; CDR3nt: TGCGCCAGCAGGAGAACGTGGAGCTCCTACAATGAGCAGTTCTTC; CDR3aa: CASRRTWSSYNEQFF
abundance: once; v_gene: TRBV9; j_gene: TRBJ2-1; d_gene: .; CDR3nt: TGTGCCAGCAGCGTAGGGGTAGGGGGGACTCTGGTCAATGAGCGGTTCTTC; CDR3aa: CASSVGVGGTLVNERFF
abundance: few; v_gene: TRBV6-2/TRBV6-3; j_gene: TRBJ2-7; d_gene: .; CDR3nt: TGTGCCAGCAGTCAAGTGATCGACACAGACGAGCAGTACTTC; CDR3aa: CASSQVIDTDEQYF
abundance: few; v_gene: TRBV5-6; j_gene: TRBJ2-5; d_gene: .; CDR3nt: TGTGCCAGCAGTTACTTTGAGACCCAGTACTTC; CDR3aa: CASSYFETQYF
abundance: many; v_gene: TRBV12-3/TRBV12-4; j_gene: TRBJ1-5; d_gene: TRBD1; CDR3nt: TGTGCCAGCAGTGCGGGACAGGTAAATCAGCCCCAGCATTTT; CDR3aa: CASSAGQVNQPQHF
abundance: many; v_gene: TRBV7-9; j_gene: TRBJ2-5; d_gene: .; CDR3nt: TGTGCCAGCAGCTTACCCACCCCAGGAGAGACCCAGTACTTC; CDR3aa: CASSLPTPGETQYF
abundance: .; v_gene: TRBV6-2/TRBV6-3; j_gene: TRBJ2-4; d_gene: .; CDR3nt: TGTGCCAGCAGTGAACCGTTTCTAGCCAAAAACATTCAGTACTTC; CDR3aa: CASSEPFLAKNIQYF
abundance: many; v_gene: TRBV11-2; j_gene: TRBJ1-5; d_gene: .; CDR3nt: TGTGCCAGCAGCTTAGAAGGCAGCAGCAATCAGCCCCAGCATTTT; CDR3aa: CASSLEGSSNQPQHF
abundance: .; v_gene: TRBV5-6; j_gene: TRBJ1-4; d_gene: .; CDR3nt: TGTGCCAGCAGCCCGGCTGACACCCTTAATGAAAAACTGTTTTTT; CDR3aa: CASSPADTLNEKLFF
abundance: many; v_gene: TRBV11-1; j_gene: TRBJ2-3; d_gene: .; CDR3nt: TGTGCCAGCAGCTTTAGCCCGGAGGACACAGATACGCAGTATTTT; CDR3aa: CASSFSPEDTDTQYF
abundance: few; v_gene: TRBV7-8; j_gene: TRBJ1-4; d_gene: .; CDR3nt: TGTGCCAGCAGCTTATGGGGTTCAACTAATGAAAAACTGTTTTTT; CDR3aa: CASSLWGSTNEKLFF
abundance: many; v_gene: TRBV12-3/TRBV12-4; j_gene: TRBJ2-7; d_gene: .; CDR3nt: TGTGCCAGCAGCGGGGCGGGAACAGCCTTGGACGAGCAGTACTTC; CDR3aa: CASSGAGTALDEQYF
abundance: .; v_gene: TRBV19; j_gene: TRBJ1-5; d_gene: .; CDR3nt: TGTGCCAGTAGTACTGACGGGATCCCTAGCAATCAGCCCCAGCATTTT; CDR3aa: CASSTDGIPSNQPQHF
abundance: many; v_gene: TRBV2; j_gene: TRBJ1-5; d_gene: .; CDR3nt: TGTGCCACGACAGATAGCAATCAGCCCCAGCATTTT; CDR3aa: CATTDSNQPQHF
abundance: few; v_gene: TRBV5-1; j_gene: TRBJ1-2; d_gene: TRBD1; CDR3nt: TGCGCCAGCAGCTTGGCTAAGGACAGGGGATACGGTGGCTACACCTTC; CDR3aa: CASSLAKDRGYGGYTF
abundance: .; v_gene: TRBV27; j_gene: TRBJ2-7; d_gene: TRBD2; CDR3nt: TGTGCCAGCAATATAGCGGGACCCTCCTACGAGCAGTACTTC; CDR3aa: CASNIAGPSYEQYF
abundance: few; v_gene: TRBV11-1; j_gene: TRBJ2-2; d_gene: .; CDR3nt: TGCGCCAGCAGCCAAGCCCAGAGTAACACCGGGGAGCTGTTTTTT; CDR3aa: CASSQAQSNTGELFF
abundance: .; v_gene: TRBV7-9; j_gene: TRBJ1-3; d_gene: .; CDR3nt: TGTGCCAGCAGCTCATTCAGGGCAGCGGATGGAAACACCATATATTTT; CDR3aa: CASSSFRAADGNTIYF
abundance: many; v_gene: TRBV6-1; j_gene: TRBJ1-3; d_gene: .; CDR3nt: TGTGCCAGCAGTAAAGGGACGGGGAGCTCTGGAAACACCATATATTTT; CDR3aa: CASSKGTGSSGNTIYF
abundance: many; v_gene: TRBV20-1; j_gene: TRBJ2-7; d_gene: TRBD1; CDR3nt: TGCAGTGCTAGTCCGCCGGGACAGAACTACGAGCAGTACTTC; CDR3aa: CSASPPGQNYEQYF
abundance: many; v_gene: TRBV20-1; j_gene: TRBJ2-1; d_gene: .; CDR3nt: TGCAGTGCTAGGGAACAAGGGGGCGGGGGAGGGAATGAGCAGTTCTTC; CDR3aa: CSAREQGGGGGNEQFF
abundance: .; v_gene: TRBV5-1; j_gene: TRBJ2-6; d_gene: .; CDR3nt: TGCGCCAGCAGCTTGGGAGGGGGGTTAGGGGCCAACGTCCTGACTTTC; CDR3aa: CASSLGGGLGANVLTF
abundance: few; v_gene: TRBV20-1; j_gene: TRBJ1-2; d_gene: .; CDR3nt: TGCAGTGCCAAACCCGGGGGGCGGTTCGACTATGGCTACACCTTC; CDR3aa: CSAKPGGRFDYGYTF
abundance: few; v_gene: TRBV5-1; j_gene: TRBJ2-5; d_gene: .; CDR3nt: TGCGCCAGCAGCTTAGATAGGGCCAGGAAAGAGACCCAGTACTTC; CDR3aa: CASSLDRARKETQYF
abundance: .; v_gene: TRBV3-1; j_gene: TRBJ2-1; d_gene: TRBD2; CDR3nt: TGTGCCAGCAGCCCCCCCGGGACTATCAATGAGCAGTTCTTC; CDR3aa: CASSPPGTINEQFF
abundance: many; v_gene: TRBV6-2/TRBV6-3; j_gene: TRBJ2-5; d_gene: .; CDR3nt: TGTGCCAGCATCGAGGAGGCCCAAGAGACCCAGTACTTC; CDR3aa: CASIEEAQETQYF
abundance: .; v_gene: TRBV6-5; j_gene: TRBJ1-2; d_gene: TRBD1; CDR3nt: TGTGCCAGCAGTTACTCTGCCTCTTCCGGGACAGGGGCTGTCTACACCTTC; CDR3aa: CASSYSASSGTGAVYTF
abundance: .; v_gene: TRBV9; j_gene: TRBJ2-1; d_gene: TRBD2; CDR3nt: TGTGCCAGCAGCGTAATCTCTAACCTAGCGGGGAATGAGCAGTTCTTC; CDR3aa: CASSVISNLAGNEQFF
abundance: few; v_gene: TRBV25-1; j_gene: TRBJ1-5; d_gene: .; CDR3nt: TGTGCCAGCAGTGAGTCAATCACGAGCAATCAGCCCCAGCATTTT; CDR3aa: CASSESITSNQPQHF
abundance: many; v_gene: TRBV7-9; j_gene: TRBJ2-5; d_gene: TRBD2; CDR3nt: TGTGCCAGCAGTCTCTCCCAACTAGCGGACCAAGAGACCCAGTACTTC; CDR3aa: CASSLSQLADQETQYF
abundance: many; v_gene: TRBV27; j_gene: TRBJ1-2; d_gene: .; CDR3nt: TGTGCCAGCAGCCCCGGGGGGGGGGACTTTGGCTACACCTTC; CDR3aa: CASSPGGGDFGYTF
abundance: .; v_gene: TRBV2; j_gene: TRBJ2-3; d_gene: .; CDR3nt: TGTGCCAGCGGGCTAATGCTAGATACGCAGTATTTT; CDR3aa: CASGLMLDTQYF
abundance: few; v_gene: TRBV3-1; j_gene: TRBJ2-1; d_gene: .; CDR3nt: TGTGCCAGCAGCCAAGGGTTGCGCCTTAATGAGCAGTTCTTC; CDR3aa: CASSQGLRLNEQFF
abundance: .; v_gene: TRBV14; j_gene: TRBJ2-2; d_gene: .; CDR3nt: TGTGCCAGCAGCCAATCCACAACCGGGGAGCTGTTTTTT; CDR3aa: CASSQSTTGELFF
abundance: many; v_gene: TRBV7-8; j_gene: TRBJ2-5; d_gene: .; CDR3nt: TGTGCCAGCAGCCCCGACCAGTGGGAGACCCAGTACTTC; CDR3aa: CASSPDQWETQYF
abundance: many; v_gene: TRBV27; j_gene: TRBJ2-3; d_gene: TRBD2; CDR3nt: TGTGCCAGCAGCAAGTCACTAGCGGCCCAACAGAATACGCAGTATTTT; CDR3aa: CASSKSLAAQQNTQYF
abundance: many; v_gene: TRBV11-3; j_gene: TRBJ2-1; d_gene: TRBD2; CDR3nt: TGTGCCAGCAGCTTTAGCCTAGCGGCCTACAATGAGCAGTTCTTC; CDR3aa: CASSFSLAAYNEQFF
abundance: many; v_gene: TRBV2; j_gene: TRBJ2-1; d_gene: .; CDR3nt: TGTGCCAGCAGTGAAGCGGGGAAGACAGTCAATGAGCAGTTCTTC; CDR3aa: CASSEAGKTVNEQFF
abundance: .; v_gene: TRBV5-5; j_gene: TRBJ2-5; d_gene: TRBD1; CDR3nt: TGTGCCAGCAGCTTGGGGTCTGGGACAGTCCAAGAGACCCAGTACTTC; CDR3aa: CASSLGSGTVQETQYF
abundance: .; v_gene: TRBV11-2; j_gene: TRBJ2-3; d_gene: TRBD1; CDR3nt: TGTGCCAGCAGCTTAAGCCCCCGACAGGGGGCCCTTACGGGCCGCACAGATACGCAGTATTTT; CDR3aa: CASSLSPRQGALTGRTDTQYF
abundance: many; v_gene: TRBV12-5; j_gene: TRBJ2-4; d_gene: TRBD1; CDR3nt: TGTGCTAGTGGTTCCGGGACAGGGAGAAACATTCAGTACTTC; CDR3aa: CASGSGTGRNIQYF
abundance: .; v_gene: TRBV5-5; j_gene: TRBJ2-3; d_gene: .; CDR3nt: TGTGCCAGCAGCTCCCAGTCGGAGTGGGGCACAGATACGCAGTATTTT; CDR3aa: CASSSQSEWGTDTQYF
abundance: many; v_gene: TRBV27; j_gene: TRBJ2-5; d_gene: TRBD2; CDR3nt: TGTGCCAGCAGTTCCGTAAGGGCCGGGAGGGGGACCCAGTACTTC; CDR3aa: CASSSVRAGRGTQYF
abundance: .; v_gene: TRBV5-1; j_gene: TRBJ2-2; d_gene: .; CDR3nt: TGCGCCAGCAGCGCGTCCGGGACTTCCACCGGGGAGCTGTTTTTT; CDR3aa: CASSASGTSTGELFF
abundance: .; v_gene: TRBV19; j_gene: TRBJ2-3; d_gene: TRBD1; CDR3nt: TGTGCCAGTGCCGAAGGGGGCTTAACAGATACGCAGTATTTT; CDR3aa: CASAEGGLTDTQYF
abundance: many; v_gene: TRBV7-9; j_gene: TRBJ2-1; d_gene: .; CDR3nt: TGTGCCAGCAGCTACGAATACAATGAGCAGTTCTTC; CDR3aa: CASSYEYNEQFF
abundance: many; v_gene: TRBV7-2; j_gene: TRBJ1-5; d_gene: .; CDR3nt: TGTGCCAGCAGCCGAGGCCCCGGGCAGCCCCAGCATTTT; CDR3aa: CASSRGPGQPQHF
abundance: many; v_gene: TRBV9; j_gene: TRBJ2-3; d_gene: TRBD1; CDR3nt: TGTGCCAGCAGCGTCATGGACAGGTGGTTAGATACGCAGTATTTT; CDR3aa: CASSVMDRWLDTQYF